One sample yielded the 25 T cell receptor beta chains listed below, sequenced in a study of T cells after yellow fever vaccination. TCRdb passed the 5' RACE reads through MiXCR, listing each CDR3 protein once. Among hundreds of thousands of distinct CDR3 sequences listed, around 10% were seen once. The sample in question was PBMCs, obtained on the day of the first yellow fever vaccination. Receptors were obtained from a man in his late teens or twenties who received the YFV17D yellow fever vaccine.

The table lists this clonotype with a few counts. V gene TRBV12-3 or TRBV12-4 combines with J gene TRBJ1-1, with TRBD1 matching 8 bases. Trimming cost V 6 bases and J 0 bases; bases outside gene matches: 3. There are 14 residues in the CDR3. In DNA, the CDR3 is TGTGCCAGCAGGGGACAGGTCATGAACACTGAAGCTTTCTTT. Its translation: CASRGQVMNTEAFF.

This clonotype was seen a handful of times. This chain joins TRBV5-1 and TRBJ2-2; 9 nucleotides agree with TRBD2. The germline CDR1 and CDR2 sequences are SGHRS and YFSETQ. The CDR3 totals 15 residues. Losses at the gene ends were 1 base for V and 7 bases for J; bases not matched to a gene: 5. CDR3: CASSLSLAGFGELFF. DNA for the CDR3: TGCGCCAGCAGCTTGTCCCTAGCGGGGTTCGGGGAGCTGTTTTTT.

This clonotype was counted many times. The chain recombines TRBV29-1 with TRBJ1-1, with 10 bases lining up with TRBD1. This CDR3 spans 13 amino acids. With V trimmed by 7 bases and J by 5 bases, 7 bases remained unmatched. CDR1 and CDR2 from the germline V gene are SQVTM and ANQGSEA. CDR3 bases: TGCAGCGGGGACAGGGGCCAGCGAACTGAAGCTTTCTTT. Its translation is CSGDRGQRTEAFF.

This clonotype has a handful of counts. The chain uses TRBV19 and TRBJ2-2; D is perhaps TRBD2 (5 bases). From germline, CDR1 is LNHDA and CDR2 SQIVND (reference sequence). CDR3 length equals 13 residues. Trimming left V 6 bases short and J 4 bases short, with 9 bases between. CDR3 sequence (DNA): TGTGCCAGTAGCGGACTGTTCACCGGGGAGCTGTTTTTT. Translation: CASSGLFTGELFF. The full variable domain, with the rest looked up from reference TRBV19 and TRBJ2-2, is DGGITQSPKYLFRKEGQNVTLSCEQNLNHDAMYWYRQDPGQGLRLIYYSQIVNDFQKGDIAEGYSVSREKKESFPLTVTSAQKNPTAFYLCASSGLFTGELFFGEGSRLTVL.

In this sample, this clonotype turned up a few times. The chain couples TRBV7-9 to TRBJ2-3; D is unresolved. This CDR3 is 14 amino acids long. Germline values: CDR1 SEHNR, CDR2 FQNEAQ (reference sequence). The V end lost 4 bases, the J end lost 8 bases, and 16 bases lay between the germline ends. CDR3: CASSSPRNSVTQYF. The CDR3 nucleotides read TGTGCCAGCAGCTCACCCCGGAATTCAGTTACGCAGTATTTT.

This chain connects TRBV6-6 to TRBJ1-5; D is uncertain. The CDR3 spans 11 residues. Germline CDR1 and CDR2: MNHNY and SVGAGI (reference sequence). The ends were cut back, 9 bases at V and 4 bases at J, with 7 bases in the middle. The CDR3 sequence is CASAINQPQHF. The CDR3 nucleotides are TGTGCCAGTGCGATTAATCAGCCCCAGCATTTT.

CDR3 coding DNA: TGTGCCAGCAGCCAACTAGGTAGAGGTGATAACAATGAGCAGTTCTTC. Amino acid sequence: CASSQLGRGDNNEQFF. This chain links TRBV14 with TRBJ2-1; D gene unclear. The CDR3 sequence is 16 residues long. CDR1 and CDR2 (germline): SGHDN, FVKESK. Trimming left V 2 bases short and J 5 bases short, with 16 bases between. The variable domain in full, completed from reference TRBV14 and TRBJ2-1, reads EAGVTQFPSHSVIEKGQTVTLRCDPISGHDNLYWYRRVMGKEIKFLLHFVKESKQDESGMPNNRFLAERTGGTYSTLKVQPAELEDSGVYFCASSQLGRGDNNEQFFGPGTRLTVL.

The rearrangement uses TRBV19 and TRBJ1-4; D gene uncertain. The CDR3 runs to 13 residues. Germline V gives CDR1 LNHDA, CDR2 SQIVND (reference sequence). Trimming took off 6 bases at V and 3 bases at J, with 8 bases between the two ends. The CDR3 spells CASRRRANEKLFF. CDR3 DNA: TGTGCCAGTAGGAGGAGGGCTAATGAAAAACTGTTTTTT.

DNA of the CDR3: TGTGCCAGCAACGCCCGCGGGGGGGGACTCAGTGAGCAGTTCTTC. It is translated as CASNARGGGLSEQFF. The genes are TRBV11-2 and TRBJ2-1; 9 bases are shared with TRBD2. The CDR3 loop spans 15 amino acids. The germline gives CDR1 SGHAT, CDR2 FQNNGV. Trimming cost V 7 bases and J 9 bases; bases outside gene matches: 13.

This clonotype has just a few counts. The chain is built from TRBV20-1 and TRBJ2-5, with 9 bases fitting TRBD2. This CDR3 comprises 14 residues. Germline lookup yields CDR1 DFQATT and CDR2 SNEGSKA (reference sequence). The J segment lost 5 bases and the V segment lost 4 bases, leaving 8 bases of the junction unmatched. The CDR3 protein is CSATSGGLGETQYF. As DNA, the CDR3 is TGCAGTGCTACAAGCGGGGGGCTGGGGGAGACCCAGTACTTC.

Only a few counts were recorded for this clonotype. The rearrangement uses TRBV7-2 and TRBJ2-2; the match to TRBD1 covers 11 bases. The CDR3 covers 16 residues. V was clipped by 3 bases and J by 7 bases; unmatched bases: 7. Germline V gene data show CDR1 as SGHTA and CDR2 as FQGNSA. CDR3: CASSFRGQGAVGELFF. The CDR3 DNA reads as TGTGCCAGCAGCTTCCGCGGACAGGGGGCCGTCGGGGAGCTGTTTTTT.

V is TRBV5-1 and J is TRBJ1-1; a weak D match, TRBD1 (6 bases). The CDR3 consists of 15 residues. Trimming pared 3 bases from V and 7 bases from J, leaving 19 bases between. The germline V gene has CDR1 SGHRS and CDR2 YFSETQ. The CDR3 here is CASSSQQGSGVEAFF. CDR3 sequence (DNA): TGCGCCAGCAGCTCTCAACAGGGTTCGGGTGTTGAAGCTTTCTTT. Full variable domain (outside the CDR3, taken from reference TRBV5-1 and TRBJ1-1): KAGVTQTPRYLIKTRGQQVTLSCSPISGHRSVSWYQQTPGQGLQFLFEYFSETQRNKGNFPGRFSGRQFSNSRSEMNVSTLELGDSALYLCASSSQQGSGVEAFFGQGTRLTVV.

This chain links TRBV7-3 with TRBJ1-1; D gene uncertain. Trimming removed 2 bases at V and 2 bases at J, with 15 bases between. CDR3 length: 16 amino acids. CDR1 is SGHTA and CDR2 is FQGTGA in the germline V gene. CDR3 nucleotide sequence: TGTGCCAGCAGCTTAGGGTTAGCGGGGTCCAACACTGAAGCTTTCTTT. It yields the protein CASSLGLAGSNTEAFF.

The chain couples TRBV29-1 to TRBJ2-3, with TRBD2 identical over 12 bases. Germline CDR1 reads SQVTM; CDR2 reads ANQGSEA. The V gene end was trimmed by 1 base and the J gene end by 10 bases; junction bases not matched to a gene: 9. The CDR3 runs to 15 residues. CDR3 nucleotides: TGCAGCGTTGAAGGGACTAGCGGGGAACCGGAGGCGCAGTATTTT. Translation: CSVEGTSGEPEAQYF.

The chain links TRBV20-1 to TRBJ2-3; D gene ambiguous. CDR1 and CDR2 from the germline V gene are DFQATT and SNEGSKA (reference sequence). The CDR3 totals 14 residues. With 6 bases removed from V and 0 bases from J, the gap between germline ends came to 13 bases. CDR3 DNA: TGCAGTGCCGACGGAAGATCTAGCACAGATACGCAGTATTTT. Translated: CSADGRSSTDTQYF.

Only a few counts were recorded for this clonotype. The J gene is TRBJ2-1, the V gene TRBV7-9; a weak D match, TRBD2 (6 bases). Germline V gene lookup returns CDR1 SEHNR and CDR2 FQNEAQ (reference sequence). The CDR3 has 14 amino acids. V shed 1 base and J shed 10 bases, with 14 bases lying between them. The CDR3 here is CASSLGDSPNEQFF. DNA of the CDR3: TGTGCCAGCAGCTTAGGGGACTCCCCTAACGAGCAGTTCTTC.

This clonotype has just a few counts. The CDR3 sequence: CATRRGFGTEAFF. DNA of the CDR3: TGTGCCACCCGAAGGGGATTCGGCACTGAAGCTTTCTTT. V gene TRBV6-1 combines with J gene TRBJ1-1; D perhaps matches TRBD1 (5 bases). Trimming took off 10 bases at V and 4 bases at J, with 16 bases between the two ends. This CDR3 has 13 amino acids. Germline assignment: CDR1 MNHNS and CDR2 SASEGT.

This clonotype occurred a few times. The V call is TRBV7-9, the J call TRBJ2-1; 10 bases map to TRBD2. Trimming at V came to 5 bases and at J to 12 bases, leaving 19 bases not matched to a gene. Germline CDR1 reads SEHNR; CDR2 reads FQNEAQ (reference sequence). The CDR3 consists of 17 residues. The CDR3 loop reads CASSVVRASGGPLRQFF. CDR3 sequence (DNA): TGTGCCAGCAGCGTAGTTCGAGCTAGCGGGGGCCCCCTCCGGCAGTTCTTC.

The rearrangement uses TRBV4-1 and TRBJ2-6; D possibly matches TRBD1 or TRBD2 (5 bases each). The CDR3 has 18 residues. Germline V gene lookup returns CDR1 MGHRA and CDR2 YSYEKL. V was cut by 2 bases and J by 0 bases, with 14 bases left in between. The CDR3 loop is CASSQPGRRSSGANVLTF. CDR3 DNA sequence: TGCGCCAGCAGCCAACCGGGACGGAGAAGCTCTGGGGCCAACGTCCTGACTTTC.

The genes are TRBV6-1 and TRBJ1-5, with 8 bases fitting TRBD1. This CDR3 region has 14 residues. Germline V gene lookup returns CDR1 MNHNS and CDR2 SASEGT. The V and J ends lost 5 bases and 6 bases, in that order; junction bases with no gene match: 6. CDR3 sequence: CASSPRGRGQPQHF. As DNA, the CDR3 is TGTGCCAGCAGTCCCAGGGGGCGCGGTCAGCCCCAGCATTTT.

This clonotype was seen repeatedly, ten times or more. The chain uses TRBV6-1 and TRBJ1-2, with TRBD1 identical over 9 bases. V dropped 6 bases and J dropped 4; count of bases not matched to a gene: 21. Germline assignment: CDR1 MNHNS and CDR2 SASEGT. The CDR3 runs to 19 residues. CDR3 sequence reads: CASSPAIGTGTSFFYGYTF. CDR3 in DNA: TGTGCCAGCAGCCCTGCGATTGGGACAGGGACGTCCTTTTTCTATGGCTACACCTTC.

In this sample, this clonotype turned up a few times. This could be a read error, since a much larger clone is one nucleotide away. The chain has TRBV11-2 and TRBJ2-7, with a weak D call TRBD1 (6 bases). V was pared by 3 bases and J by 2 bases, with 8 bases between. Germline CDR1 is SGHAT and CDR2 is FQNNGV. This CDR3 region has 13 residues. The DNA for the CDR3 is TGTGCCAGCAGCTTCGACAGGACCTACGAGCAGTACGTC. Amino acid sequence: CASSFDRTYEQYV.

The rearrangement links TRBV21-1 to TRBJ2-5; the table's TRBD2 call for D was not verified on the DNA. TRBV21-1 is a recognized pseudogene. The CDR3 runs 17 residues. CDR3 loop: CASSKGQGRPLLRTQYF. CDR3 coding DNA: TGTGCCAGCAGCAAAGGGCAAGGGAGACCGCTCTTGAGGACCCAGTACTTC.

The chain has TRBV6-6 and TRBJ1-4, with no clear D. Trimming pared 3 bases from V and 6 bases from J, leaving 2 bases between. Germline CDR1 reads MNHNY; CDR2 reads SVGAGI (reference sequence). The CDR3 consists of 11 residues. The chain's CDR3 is CASSYDEKLFF. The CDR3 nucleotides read TGTGCCAGCAGTTATGATGAAAAACTGTTTTTT.

The CDR3 sequence is CASSQGTTAYNEQFF. CDR3 DNA: TGCGCCAGCAGCCAAGGCACCACAGCTTACAATGAGCAGTTCTTC. V gene TRBV4-3 combines with J gene TRBJ2-1; D remains unclear. The germline V gene has CDR1 LGHNA and CDR2 YSLEER. This CDR3 has 15 amino acids. The ends were cut back, 1 base at V and 4 bases at J, with 11 bases in the middle.